This paragraph reports one TCR beta chain. This entry is derived from a study of blood T cell repertoires in COVID-19. This study enrolled people aged roughly 18 to 89 from about two dozen US geographic areas. CDR3 length: 20 amino acids. J lost 1 base, V lost 2 bases, and 15 bases had no gene match. Germline V gives CDR1 MNHEY, CDR2 SVGEGT. The method was immunoSEQ multiplex PCR; TCRdb's version includes in-frame clones alone and lacks a portion of them. The data show a few hundred thousand clones, just over 90% seen once. Sequences were obtained from PBMCs or T cells enriched from blood (not recorded which). The rearrangement uses TRBV6-2 or TRBV6-3 and TRBJ2-7; TRBD2 agrees at 12 bases. The receptor was derived from a woman aged 40-49 years who had been exposed to COVID-19. The CDR3 bases are TGTGCCAGCAGTTACGACTATAAACTAGCGGGAGGCCCAGGTTCCTACGAGCAGTACTTC. It yields the protein CASSYDYKLAGGPGSYEQYF.